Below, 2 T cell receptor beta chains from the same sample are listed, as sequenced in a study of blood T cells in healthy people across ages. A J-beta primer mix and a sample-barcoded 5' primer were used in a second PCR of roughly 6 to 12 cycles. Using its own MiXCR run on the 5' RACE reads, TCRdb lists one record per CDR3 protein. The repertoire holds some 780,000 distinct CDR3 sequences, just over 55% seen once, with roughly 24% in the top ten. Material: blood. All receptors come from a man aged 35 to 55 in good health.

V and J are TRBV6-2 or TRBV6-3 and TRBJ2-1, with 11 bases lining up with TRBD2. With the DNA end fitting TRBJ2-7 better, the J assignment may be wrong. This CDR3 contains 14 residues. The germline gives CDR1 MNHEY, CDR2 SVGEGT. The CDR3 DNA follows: TGTGCCAGCTACACTAGCGGGAGTTACAATGAGCAGTACTTC. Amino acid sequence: CASYTSGSYNEQYF.

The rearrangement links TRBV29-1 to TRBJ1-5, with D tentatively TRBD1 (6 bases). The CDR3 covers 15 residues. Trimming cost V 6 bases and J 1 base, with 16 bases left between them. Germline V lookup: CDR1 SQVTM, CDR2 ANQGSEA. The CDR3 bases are TGCAGCGTGATCCAACAGGGAACAAGCAATCAGCCCCAGCATTTT. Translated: CSVIQQGTSNQPQHF. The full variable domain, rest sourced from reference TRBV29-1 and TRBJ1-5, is SAVISQKPSRDICQRGTSLTIQCQVDSQVTMMFWYRQQPGQSLTLIATANQGSEATYESGFVIDKFPISRPNLTFSTLTVSNMSPEDSSIYLCSVIQQGTSNQPQHFGDGTRLSIL.